What follows are 20 T cell receptor beta chains derived from one specimen sequenced in a study of control samples from healthy donors and cancer patients. Profiling relied on immunoSEQ multiplex PCR, and the TCRdb table lists in-frame clones only, not all of them. This sample yields around 100,000 clones, of which 88% are seen a single time; 13% to 15% belongs to the top ten. The sequenced sample consisted of blood. The receptors stem from a woman aged 70-85 years in good health.

The chain uses TRBV5-6 and TRBJ1-2, with D tentatively TRBD1 (5 bases). Per germline, CDR1 SGHDT and CDR2 YYEEEE. The V end lost 4 bases, the J end lost 4 bases, and 20 bases lay between the germline ends. The CDR3 covers 16 residues. In DNA form, the CDR3 reads TGTGCCAGCAGCCCGGGCTGGGGGATTAGTGGCTATGGCTACACCTTC. Translating gives CASSPGWGISGYGYTF.

This chain links TRBV2 with TRBJ2-1, with a weak D call TRBD2 (6 bases). Between the trimmed V and J ends, which lost 3 bases and 2 bases, there was a span of 11 bases. This CDR3 has 15 residues. Germline V gene data show CDR1 as SNHLY and CDR2 as FYNNEI. The CDR3 region has the DNA TGTGCCAGCAGTGATATGGGGGGAACCTACAATGAGCAGTTCTTC. Protein: CASSDMGGTYNEQFF.

The chain joins TRBV5-1 to TRBJ2-6, with TRBD1 identical over 9 bases. The CDR3 consists of 15 residues. The J segment lost 4 bases and the V segment lost 4 bases, leaving 3 bases of the junction unmatched. Germline loops: CDR1 SGHRS, CDR2 YFSETQ. The CDR3 spells CASSGTGSGANVLTF. The CDR3 nucleotides are TGCGCCAGCAGCGGGACAGGGTCGGGGGCCAACGTCCTGACTTTC.

The chain couples TRBV7-2 to TRBJ1-5; D is unclear. The CDR3 sequence is 14 residues long. V was shortened by 4 bases and J by 0 bases, with 7 bases between the two germline ends. The germline V gene encodes CDR1 SGHTA and CDR2 FQGNSA. The CDR3 DNA follows: TGTGCCAGCAGCTCCTCAGATAGCAATCAGCCCCAGCATTTT. As protein: CASSSSDSNQPQHF. The full variable domain, its missing parts supplied by reference TRBV7-2 and TRBJ1-5, is GAGVSQSPSNKVTEKGKDVELRCDPISGHTALYWYRQSLGQGLEFLIYFQGNSAPDKSGLPSDRFSAERTGGSVSTLTIQRTQQEDSAVYLCASSSSDSNQPQHFGDGTRLSIL.

The chain carries TRBV5-6 and TRBJ1-1; 7 nucleotides match TRBD1. V trimming: 6 bases; J trimming: 7 bases; junction bases outside the gene matches: 9. CDR1 is SGHDT and CDR2 is YYEEEE in the germline V gene. This CDR3 region has 13 residues. This chain's CDR3 is CASIQGGIGEAFF. In DNA, the CDR3 is TGTGCCAGCATCCAGGGGGGGATAGGTGAAGCTTTCTTT.

Only one count was recorded for this clone. The chain carries TRBV24-1 and TRBJ2-3; 12 bases match TRBD2. The CDR3 totals 18 residues. Trimming at V came to 1 base and at J to 4 bases, leaving 8 bases not matched to a gene. In germline, CDR1 is KGHDR, CDR2 SFDVKD. The DNA for the CDR3 is TGTGCCACCAGTGATTTTCTTCTAGCGGGAGGGAACCCAGATACGCAGTATTTT. Its translation is CATSDFLLAGGNPDTQYF.

The chain links TRBV24-1 to TRBJ1-4; TRBD1 aligns across 9 bases. The CDR3 has 15 amino acids. The V and J ends lost 4 bases and 5 bases, in that order; junction bases with no gene match: 4. Germline V lookup: CDR1 KGHDR, CDR2 SFDVKD. Here the CDR3 DNA reads TGTGCCACCAGTGACCCCGGGACAGGGAATGAAAAACTGTTTTTT. Its translation is CATSDPGTGNEKLFF.

This clone was seen a few times. The chain combines TRBV12-5 with TRBJ2-7, with 7 bases matching TRBD1. V gave up 1 base and J gave up 3 bases; unmatched junction bases: 6. This CDR3 has 15 amino acids. CDR1 and CDR2 (germline): LGHNT, FRNRAP. Here the CDR3 reads CASGLGQTGRYEQYF. The CDR3 DNA is TGTGCTAGTGGTTTGGGACAGACAGGGCGCTACGAGCAGTACTTC.

The chain carries TRBV21-1 and TRBJ1-2; TRBD1 is taken as the D call from the table, unchecked against the DNA. TRBV21-1 has pseudogene status. The CDR3 is 16 residues long. The CDR3 is CASSKVPTSRNYGYTF. CDR3 bases: TGTGCCAGCAGCAAAGTCCCCACATCACGTAACTATGGCTACACCTTC.

The chain combines TRBV10-3 with TRBJ2-1; possibly TRBD2 for D (6 bases). V lost 6 bases and J 9 bases, leaving 18 bases between the germline ends. CDR1 is ENHRY, CDR2 SYGVKD, per germline. The length of the CDR3 is 14 residues. CDR3: CAIRLAGGGSEQFF. CDR3 bases: TGTGCCATCAGATTAGCTGGGGGAGGTTCTGAGCAGTTCTTC.

This chain connects TRBV5-8 to TRBJ1-4, with a possible D match to TRBD1 (6 bases). Looked up from germline, CDR1 is SGHTS and CDR2 is YDEGEE. The CDR3 has 14 residues. V dropped 6 bases and J dropped 8 bases, with 17 bases sitting between them. CDR3 amino acids: CASTIGGGDEKLFF. The CDR3 bases are TGTGCCAGCACCATTGGGGGGGGCGACGAAAAACTGTTTTTT.

CDR3 nucleotides: TGTGCCAGCAGCCGTCCCTGGACTTACACCGGGGAGCTGTTTTTT. Protein sequence: CASSRPWTYTGELFF. V and J are TRBV11-2 and TRBJ2-2; D may be TRBD2 (5 bases). The ends were cut back, 5 bases at V and 3 bases at J, with 13 bases in the middle. CDR1 and CDR2 from the germline V gene are SGHAT and FQNNGV. The CDR3 length is 15 residues.

The chain uses TRBV9 and TRBJ1-5; TRBD1 is a possible D gene (5 bases). Germline V gene sequence: CDR1 SGDLS, CDR2 YYNGEE. V was cut by 1 base and J by 14 bases, with 16 bases left in between. CDR3 length: 13 amino acids. CDR3 DNA: TGTGCCAGCAGCGTATTTGACAGTGGAGAGAAGCATTTT. This codes for CASSVFDSGEKHF.

The chain couples TRBV5-4 to TRBJ1-4; D is possibly TRBD1 (6 bases). Trimming stripped 4 bases from V and 8 bases from J, with 15 bases between. The CDR3 is 14 amino acids. Germline values: CDR1 SGHNT, CDR2 YYREEE (reference sequence). CDR3 in DNA: TGTGCCAGCAGCCTGGAGGGGGTTGTAGAAAAACTGTTTTTT. Translated: CASSLEGVVEKLFF.

This chain connects TRBV28 to TRBJ2-7, with TRBD2 identical over 9 bases. The CDR3 loop spans 16 amino acids. Germline lookup yields CDR1 MDHEN and CDR2 SYDVKM. With 2 bases clipped from V and 2 bases from J, the junction kept 7 bases outside the gene matches. The CDR3 reads CASSLEAGGGAYEQYF. The CDR3 DNA reads as TGTGCCAGCAGTTTAGAGGCTGGCGGGGGGGCCTACGAGCAGTACTTC.

This chain uses TRBV7-9 with TRBJ2-7, with D uncertain. Germline CDR1 is SEHNR and CDR2 is FQNEAQ (reference sequence). The CDR3 has 13 residues. V lost 0 bases to trimming and J lost 5 bases, with 8 bases between them. The CDR3: CASSLAGFDEQYF. The CDR3 nucleotides are TGTGCCAGCAGCTTAGCAGGGTTCGACGAGCAGTACTTC.

The chain links TRBV2 to TRBJ1-2, with TRBD1 matching over 7 bases. This CDR3 is built from 13 residues. The germline V gene encodes CDR1 SNHLY and CDR2 FYNNEI. V lost 6 bases and J lost 4; bases outside the gene matches: 5. The CDR3 loop is CASRGDRGYGYTF. DNA for the CDR3: TGTGCCAGCAGGGGGGACAGAGGCTATGGCTACACCTTC.

The chain links TRBV19 to TRBJ1-5; no clear D gene. This CDR3 is built from 12 residues. From germline, CDR1 is LNHDA and CDR2 SQIVND (reference sequence). Trimming cost V 5 bases and J 10 bases, with 12 bases left between them. The DNA of the CDR3 is TGTGCCAGTAGTTCAACAGTAGTACCCCAGCATTTT. Translation gives CASSSTVVPQHF.

The chain recombines TRBV9 with TRBJ2-3; D uncertain. In germline, CDR1 is SGDLS, CDR2 YYNGEE. This CDR3 is built from 15 residues. The ends were cut back, 2 bases at V and 4 bases at J, with 14 bases in the middle. The CDR3 DNA sequence: TGTGCCAGCAGCGTTGTGGGCATACGCCCAGATACGCAGTATTTT. This gives the protein CASSVVGIRPDTQYF.

This clone was seen only once. The J gene is TRBJ2-3, the V gene TRBV5-5; D might be TRBD1 or TRBD2, each matching 6 bases. The CDR3 extends over 16 amino acids. Trimming removed 3 bases at V and 0 bases at J, with 14 bases between. The germline V gene encodes CDR1 SGHKS and CDR2 YYEKEE (reference sequence). CDR3 amino acids: CASSWRPGGSTDTQYF. CDR3 nucleotides: TGTGCCAGCAGCTGGCGTCCCGGGGGCAGCACAGATACGCAGTATTTT.